The rows below give T cell receptor beta chains drawn from one sample of a study of Graves' ophthalmopathy and Graves' hyperthyroidism. Each CDR3 protein gets one entry after TCRdb re-called the multiplex PCR reads with MiXCR. The data show more than 1,000,000 distinct CDR3 sequences, with about 36% seen just once and around 10% held by the top ten. The sequencing input was peripheral blood or thyroid tissue (not recorded which). These receptors originate from an adult man with Graves' hyperthyroidism. Both conserved end residues are part of each CDR3. A D gene is named only where the DNA matches it firmly. The size of a clone is reported for some rows only, either as once, few or many, or as a class for expanded clones.

V gene	D gene	J gene	clone size	CDR3 DNA	CDR3 protein
TRBV2	TRBD1	TRBJ1-1	many	TGTGCCAGCAGTGAAACAGCACAGGGGGGGAACACTGAAGCTTTCTTT	CASSETAQGGNTEAFF
TRBV25-1	.	TRBJ1-1	few	TGTGCCAGCTCACCGGAGGGACGGACGAACACTGAAGCTTTCTTT	CASSPEGRTNTEAFF
TRBV7-8	.	TRBJ1-3	many	TGTGCCAGCAGCTTGGCTAAGCAGTCTGGAAACACCATATATTTT	CASSLAKQSGNTIYF
TRBV5-1	TRBD1	TRBJ1-4	.	TGCGCCAGCAGCAAATCGACAGGGGAGGGTGAAAAACTGTTTTTT	CASSKSTGEGEKLFF
TRBV7-2	TRBD2	TRBJ2-7	.	TGTGCCAGCAGCTTACGGGGGGGCCGATCCCACTTC	CASSLRGGRSHF
TRBV2	.	TRBJ2-1	.	TGTGCCAGCATCTACGACAGGAACAATGAGCAGTTCTTC	CASIYDRNNEQFF
TRBV7-8	.	TRBJ2-5	many	TGTGCCAGCAGCTTACAGACCACAAGCAACTCGGCCCAGTACTTC	CASSLQTTSNSAQYF
TRBV2	.	TRBJ2-5	.	TGTGCCAGCAGTGCGGGGTGGGCAGGGGAGACCCAGTACTTC	CASSAGWAGETQYF
TRBV25-1	TRBD2	TRBJ2-6	.	TGTGCCAGCAGTGAGGGAGGGAGGGCCAACGTCCTGACTTTC	CASSEGGRANVLTF
TRBV5-6	.	TRBJ1-1	.	TGTGCCAGCAGCGGCGGCCCCAGGGGCACTGAAGCTTTCTTT	CASSGGPRGTEAFF
TRBV18	.	TRBJ1-5	few	TGTGCCAGCTCACCCGTGGAGGGCTTGCAGCCCCAGCATTTT	CASSPVEGLQPQHF
TRBV11-1	.	TRBJ2-7	.	TGTGCCAGCAGCTTAGCCCTTGGCCTACGGGACGGCTACGAGCAGTACTTC	CASSLALGLRDGYEQYF
TRBV24-1	.	TRBJ1-1	many	TGTGCCACCAGTCAACGGGCTGGGACTGAAGCTTTCTTT	CATSQRAGTEAFF
TRBV9	.	TRBJ1-1	.	TGTGCCAGCAGCGTAGAGGGGCTAGGGGGGAACACTGAAGCTTTCTTT	CASSVEGLGGNTEAFF
TRBV6-6	.	TRBJ1-2	many	TGTGCCAGCAGCCGCGGGACGGCGAACTATGGCTACACCTTC	CASSRGTANYGYTF
TRBV20-1	TRBD1	TRBJ1-2	many	TGCAGTGCTACCGGGACAGGCCACTATAGGTTCGATGGCTACACCTTC	CSATGTGHYRFDGYTF
TRBV7-8	.	TRBJ2-2	.	TGTGCCAGCAGCTCTCTTTACAGCACCACCGGGGAGCTGTTTTTT	CASSSLYSTTGELFF
TRBV7-2	.	TRBJ2-2	.	TGCGTCAGCAGCCAAGCCGGGGGTGCCTTTGGGGAGCTGTTTTTT	CVSSQAGGAFGELFF